The clone carrying this T cell receptor beta chain has a handful of counts. This CDR3 spans 14 amino acids. The germline V gene encodes CDR1 DFQATT and CDR2 SNEGSKA (reference sequence). The V end lost 6 bases, the J end lost 1 base, and 13 bases lay between the germline ends. It was with a sample-barcoded 5' primer and a J-beta primer mix that a second PCR of roughly 7 to 12 cycles was run. The study obtained at least 2.5 million CDR3-containing paired-end reads from every sample. TCRdb analysed the 5' RACE reads with MiXCR anew, one entry per CDR3 protein. The table includes some 940,000 distinct CDR3 sequences, 25% to 30% detected once. This sample was taken from a study of blood T cells in healthy people across ages. Separately, the same data were catalogued under a study of T cells of mothers and their children. As reported in that work: Three healthy Caucasian mothers served as donors, and their six children did as well. In each mother, TCR beta CDR3 reads exceeded 9 million; in each child, they numbered around 3 million.

The sequence derives from a woman in her thirties or forties in good health. The sample comprised blood. The chain joins TRBV20-1 to TRBJ2-4, with a possible D match to TRBD2 (5 bases). CDR3 amino acids: CSANEGRAKNIQYF. For the CDR3, the DNA is TGCAGTGCGAACGAGGGCCGGGCCAAAAACATTCAGTACTTC.